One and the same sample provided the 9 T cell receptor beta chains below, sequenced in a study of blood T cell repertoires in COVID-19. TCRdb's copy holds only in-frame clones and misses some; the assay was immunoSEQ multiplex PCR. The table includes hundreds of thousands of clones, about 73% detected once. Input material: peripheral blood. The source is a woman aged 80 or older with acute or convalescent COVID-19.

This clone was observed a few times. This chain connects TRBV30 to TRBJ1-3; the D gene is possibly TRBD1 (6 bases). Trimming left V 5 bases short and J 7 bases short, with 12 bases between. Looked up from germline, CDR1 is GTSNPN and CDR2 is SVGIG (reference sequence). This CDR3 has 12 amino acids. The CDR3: CAWRSGVNTIYF. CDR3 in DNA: TGTGCCTGGCGTTCAGGGGTTAACACCATATATTTT.

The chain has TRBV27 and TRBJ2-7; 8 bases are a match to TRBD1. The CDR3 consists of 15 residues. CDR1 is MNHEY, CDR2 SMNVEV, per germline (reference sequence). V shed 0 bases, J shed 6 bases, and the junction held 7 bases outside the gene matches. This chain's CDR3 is CASSLSGGTGGEQYF. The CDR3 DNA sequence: TGTGCCAGCAGTTTATCCGGAGGCACAGGGGGCGAGCAGTACTTC.

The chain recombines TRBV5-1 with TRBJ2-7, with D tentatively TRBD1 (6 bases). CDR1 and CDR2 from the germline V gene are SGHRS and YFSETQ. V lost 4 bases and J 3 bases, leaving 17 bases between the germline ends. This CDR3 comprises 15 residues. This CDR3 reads CASSGTQGAGYEQYF. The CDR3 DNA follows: TGCGCCAGCAGCGGGACACAGGGAGCTGGCTACGAGCAGTACTTC.

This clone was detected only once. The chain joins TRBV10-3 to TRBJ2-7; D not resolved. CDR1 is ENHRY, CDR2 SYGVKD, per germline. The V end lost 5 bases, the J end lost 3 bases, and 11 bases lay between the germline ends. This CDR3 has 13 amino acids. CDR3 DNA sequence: TGTGCCATCAGTTCTCTCCTCGGCTACGAGCAGTACTTC. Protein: CAISSLLGYEQYF.

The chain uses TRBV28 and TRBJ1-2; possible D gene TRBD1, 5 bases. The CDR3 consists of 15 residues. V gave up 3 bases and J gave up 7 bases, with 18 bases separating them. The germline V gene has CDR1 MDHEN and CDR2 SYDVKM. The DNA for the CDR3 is TGTGCCAGCAGTTTGGGAGTCGTCGGGGGGAGTGGCTACACCTTC. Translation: CASSLGVVGGSGYTF.

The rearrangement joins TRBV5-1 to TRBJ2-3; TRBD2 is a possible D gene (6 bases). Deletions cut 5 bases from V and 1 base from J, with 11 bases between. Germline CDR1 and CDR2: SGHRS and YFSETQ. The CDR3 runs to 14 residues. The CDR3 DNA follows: TGCGCCAGCAGGGTAGCTAGCGGCACAGATACGCAGTATTTT. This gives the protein CASRVASGTDTQYF. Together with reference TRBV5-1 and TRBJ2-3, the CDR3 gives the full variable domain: KAGVTQTPRYLIKTRGQQVTLSCSPISGHRSVSWYQQTPGQGLQFLFEYFSETQRNKGNFPGRFSGRQFSNSRSEMNVSTLELGDSALYLCASRVASGTDTQYFGPGTRLTVL.

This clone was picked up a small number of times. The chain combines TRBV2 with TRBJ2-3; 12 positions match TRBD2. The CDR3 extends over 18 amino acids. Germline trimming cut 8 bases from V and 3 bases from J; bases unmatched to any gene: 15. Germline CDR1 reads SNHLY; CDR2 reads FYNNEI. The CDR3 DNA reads TGTGCCAGCCTAGGGACTAGCGGGTCCCTGCTCTGGACAGATACGCAGTATTTT. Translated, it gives CASLGTSGSLLWTDTQYF.

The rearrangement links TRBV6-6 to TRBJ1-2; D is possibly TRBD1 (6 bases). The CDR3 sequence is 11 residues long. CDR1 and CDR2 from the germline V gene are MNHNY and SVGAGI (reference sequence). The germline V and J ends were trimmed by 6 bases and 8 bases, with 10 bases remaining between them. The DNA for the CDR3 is TGTGCCAGCAGCGCCAGGGGCGGCTACACCTTC. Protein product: CASSARGGYTF.

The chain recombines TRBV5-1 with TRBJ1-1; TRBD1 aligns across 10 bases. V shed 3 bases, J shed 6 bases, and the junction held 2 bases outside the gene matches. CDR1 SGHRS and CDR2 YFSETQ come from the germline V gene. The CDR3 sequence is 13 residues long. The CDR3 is CASSSGTGAEAFF. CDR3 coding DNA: TGCGCCAGCAGCTCCGGGACAGGGGCTGAAGCTTTCTTT.